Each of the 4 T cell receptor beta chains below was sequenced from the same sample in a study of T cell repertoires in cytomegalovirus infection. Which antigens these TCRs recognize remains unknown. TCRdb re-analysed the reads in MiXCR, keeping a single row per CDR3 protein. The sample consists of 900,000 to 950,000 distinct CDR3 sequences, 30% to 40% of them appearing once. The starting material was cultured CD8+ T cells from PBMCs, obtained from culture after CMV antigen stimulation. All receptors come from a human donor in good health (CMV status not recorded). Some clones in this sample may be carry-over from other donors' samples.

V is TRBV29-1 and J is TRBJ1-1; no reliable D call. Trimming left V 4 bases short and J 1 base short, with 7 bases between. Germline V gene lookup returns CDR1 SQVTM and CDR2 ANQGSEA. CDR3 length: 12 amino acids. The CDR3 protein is CSVGQPNTEAFF. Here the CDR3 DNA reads TGCAGCGTTGGGCAGCCGAACACTGAAGCTTTCTTT.

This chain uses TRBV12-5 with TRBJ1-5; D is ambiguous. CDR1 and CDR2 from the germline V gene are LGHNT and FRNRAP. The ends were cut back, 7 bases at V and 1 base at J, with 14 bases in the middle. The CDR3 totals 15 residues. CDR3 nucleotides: TGTGCTAGTGAAATCGGGTGGGCCAGCAATCAGCCCCAGCATTTT. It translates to CASEIGWASNQPQHF. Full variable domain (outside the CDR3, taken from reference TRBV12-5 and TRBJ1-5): DARVTQTPRHKVTEMGQEVTMRCQPILGHNTVFWYRQTMMQGLELLAYFRNRAPLDDSGMPKDRFSAEMPDATLATLKIQPSEPRDSAVYFCASEIGWASNQPQHFGDGTRLSIL.

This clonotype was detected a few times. In DNA form, the CDR3 reads TGTGCCAGCAGCAAAAGGGCCGGGGCAGGAAAACTGTTTTTT. Amino acids: CASSKRAGAGKLFF. The rearrangement links TRBV7-6 to TRBJ1-4; a possible D gene is TRBD1 (5 bases). V gave up 5 bases and J gave up 10 bases, with 17 bases separating them. The CDR3 length is 14 residues. The germline CDR1 and CDR2 sequences are SGHVS and FNYEAQ.

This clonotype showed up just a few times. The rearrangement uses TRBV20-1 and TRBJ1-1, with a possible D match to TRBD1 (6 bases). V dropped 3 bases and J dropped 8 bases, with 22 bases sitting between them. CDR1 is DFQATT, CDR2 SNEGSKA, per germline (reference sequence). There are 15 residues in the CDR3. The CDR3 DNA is TGCAGTGCTAGGGAGATGGACAGAACCTACGCAGAAGCTTTCTTT. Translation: CSAREMDRTYAEAFF.